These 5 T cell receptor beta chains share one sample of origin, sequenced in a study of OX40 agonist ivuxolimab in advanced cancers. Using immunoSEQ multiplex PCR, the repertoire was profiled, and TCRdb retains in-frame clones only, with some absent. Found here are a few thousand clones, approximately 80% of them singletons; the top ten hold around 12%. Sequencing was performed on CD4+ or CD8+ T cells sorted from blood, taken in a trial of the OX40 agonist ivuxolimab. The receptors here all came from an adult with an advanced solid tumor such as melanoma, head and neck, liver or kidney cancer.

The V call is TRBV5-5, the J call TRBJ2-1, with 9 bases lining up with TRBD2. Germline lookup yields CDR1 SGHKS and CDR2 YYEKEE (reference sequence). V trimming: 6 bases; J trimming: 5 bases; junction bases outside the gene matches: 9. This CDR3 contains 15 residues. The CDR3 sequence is CASTLLAGGNNEQFF. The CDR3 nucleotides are TGTGCCAGCACCCTACTAGCGGGCGGAAACAATGAGCAGTTCTTC.

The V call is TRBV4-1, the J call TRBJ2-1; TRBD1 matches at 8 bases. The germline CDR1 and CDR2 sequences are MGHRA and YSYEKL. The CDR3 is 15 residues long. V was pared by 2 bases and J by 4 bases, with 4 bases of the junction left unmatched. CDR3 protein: CASSQPGQVYNEQFF. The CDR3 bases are TGCGCCAGCAGCCAACCGGGACAGGTTTACAATGAGCAGTTCTTC.

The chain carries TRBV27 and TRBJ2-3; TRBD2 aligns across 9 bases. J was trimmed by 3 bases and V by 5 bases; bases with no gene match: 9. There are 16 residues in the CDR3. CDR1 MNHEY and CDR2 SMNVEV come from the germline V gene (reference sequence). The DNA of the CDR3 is TGTGCCAGCAGTGCCCTTAGCGGGAGAGGTACAGATACGCAGTATTTT. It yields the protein CASSALSGRGTDTQYF.

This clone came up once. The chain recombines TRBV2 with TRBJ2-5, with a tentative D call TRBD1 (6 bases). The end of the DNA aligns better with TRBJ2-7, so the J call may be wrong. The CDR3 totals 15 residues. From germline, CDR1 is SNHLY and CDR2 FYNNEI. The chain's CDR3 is CASSEIRQGSYEQYF. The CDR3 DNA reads TGTGCCAGCAGTGAAATAAGGCAGGGGAGCTACGAGCAGTACTTC.

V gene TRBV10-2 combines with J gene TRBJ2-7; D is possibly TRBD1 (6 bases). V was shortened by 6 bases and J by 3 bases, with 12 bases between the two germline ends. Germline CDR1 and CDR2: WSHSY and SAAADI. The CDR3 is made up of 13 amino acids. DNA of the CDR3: TGCGCCAGCAGCCCAGGGGAAATCTACGAGCAGTACTTC. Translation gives CASSPGEIYEQYF.